One and the same sample provided the 15 T cell receptor beta chains below, sequenced in a study of T cell changes during pregnancy in multiple sclerosis. This table comes from immunoSEQ multiplex PCR, and its TCRdb copy is limited to in-frame clones, with some not included. The table shows about 110,000 clones, with approximately 89% occurring only once. The source was peripheral blood, collected after pregnancy. The receptors stem from a female donor with multiple sclerosis, enrolled in a pregnancy study.

Of note for this clone: Since no conserved phenylalanine or tryptophan closes the CDR3, a read error is the likely cause. The DNA is left out, because the CDR3 cannot be placed on it with certainty; the CDR3 is given as TCRdb lists it. This chain uses TRBV10-2 with TRBJ1-2; the table assigns TRBD1, which was not confirmed against the DNA. From germline, CDR1 is WSHSY and CDR2 SAAADI. The CDR3 length is 13 residues, termini included. CDR3 region: CASSESVEGQPPL.

V gene TRBV9 combines with J gene TRBJ2-7; 10 nucleotides match TRBD2. The V gene end was trimmed by 3 bases and the J gene end by 6 bases; junction bases not matched to a gene: 15. This CDR3 is built from 17 residues. Germline V CDR1 and CDR2: SGDLS, YYNGEE. CDR3 sequence (DNA): TGTGCCAGCAGCGCAACTGCAGCGGGGGGGATTATCGGCGAGCAGTACTTC. Its translation: CASSATAAGGIIGEQYF.

The chain recombines TRBV30 with TRBJ2-3; D is ambiguous. V lost 1 base to trimming and J lost 10 bases, with 9 bases between them. Per germline, CDR1 GTSNPN and CDR2 SVGIG (reference sequence). CDR3 length: 11 residues. CDR3 residues: CAWSANEAQYF. CDR3 nucleotides: TGTGCCTGGAGTGCAAACGAGGCGCAGTATTTT.

The chain employs TRBV11-2 and TRBJ1-2, with 7 bases fitting TRBD1. This CDR3 contains 14 residues. V was pared by 3 bases and J by 3 bases, with 4 bases of the junction left unmatched. In germline, CDR1 is SGHAT, CDR2 FQNNGV. CDR3 region: CASSFNRGDYGYTF. CDR3 nucleotides: TGTGCCAGCAGCTTCAACAGGGGAGACTATGGCTACACCTTC.

The V and J genes are TRBV18 and TRBJ1-1; 12 positions match TRBD1. Germline CDR1 and CDR2: KGHSH and LQKENI. After removal of 6 bases from V and 0 bases from J, the junction contained 5 bases not matched to a gene. The CDR3 sequence is 16 residues long. The CDR3 region is CASSSGQGALNTEAFF. The DNA for the CDR3 is TGTGCCAGCTCCTCGGGACAGGGGGCCCTGAACACTGAAGCTTTCTTT. The full variable domain, rest sourced from reference TRBV18 and TRBJ1-1, is NAGVMQNPRHLVRRRGQEARLRCSPMKGHSHVYWYRQLPEEGLKFMVYLQKENIIDESGMPKERFSAEFPKEGPSILRIQQVVRGDSAAYFCASSSGQGALNTEAFFGQGTRLTVV.

The chain uses TRBV6-5 and TRBJ2-7; 7 nucleotides align to TRBD1. CDR1 and CDR2 from the germline V gene are MNHEY and SVGAGI. V lost 2 bases to trimming and J lost 2 bases; unmatched junction nucleotides: 3. CDR3 length equals 14 residues. CDR3 DNA sequence: TGTGCCAGCAGTTACGTCCAGGGGGCCTACGAGCAGTACTTC. Translating it yields CASSYVQGAYEQYF.

The genes are TRBV5-5 and TRBJ1-4; 8 bases match TRBD1. V shed 4 bases and J 6 bases; nucleotides not matched to a gene: 8. The CDR3 has 15 residues. Looked up from germline, CDR1 is SGHKS and CDR2 is YYEKEE (reference sequence). In DNA, the CDR3 is TGTGCCAGCAGCCCAGGGGGCGCCCAGGATGAAAAACTGTTTTTT. Amino acids: CASSPGGAQDEKLFF.

This chain uses TRBV13 with TRBJ1-5; TRBD1 is a possible D gene (5 bases). CDR1 and CDR2 from the germline V gene are PRHDT and FYEKMQ (reference sequence). The CDR3 spans 15 residues. V lost 0 bases and J 3 bases, leaving 9 bases between the germline ends. DNA for the CDR3: TGTGCCAGCAGCTTAGGTGGGGACTACAATCAGCCCCAGCATTTT. This encodes CASSLGGDYNQPQHF.

This chain uses TRBV28 with TRBJ1-5; D gene ambiguous. Per germline, CDR1 MDHEN and CDR2 SYDVKM. Trimming took off 4 bases at V and 4 bases at J, with 14 bases between the two ends. This CDR3 region has 15 residues. The CDR3 nucleotides read TGTGCCAGCAGTTCCGGCGGGATCCTAAATCAGCCCCAGCATTTT. As protein: CASSSGGILNQPQHF. Looking up the rest from reference TRBV28 and TRBJ1-5 gives the full variable domain: DVKVTQSSRYLVKRTGEKVFLECVQDMDHENMFWYRQDPGLGLRLIYFSYDVKMKEKGDIPEGYSVSREKKERFSLILESASTNQTSMYLCASSSGGILNQPQHFGDGTRLSIL.

The chain recombines TRBV6-6 with TRBJ2-7; weak D call: TRBD2 (5 bases). Germline V gives CDR1 MNHNY, CDR2 SVGAGI (reference sequence). V was clipped by 6 bases and J by 1 base, with 13 bases between them. CDR3 length: 14 residues. Written as DNA, the CDR3 is TGTGCCAGCAGACTAGACTTGTTATCCTACGAGCAGTACTTC. This sequence encodes CASRLDLLSYEQYF.

In its sample, this clone was seen a few times. The chain links TRBV29-1 to TRBJ1-2; TRBD1 agrees at 7 bases. J gave up 7 bases and V 7 bases, and 9 bases lay outside the gene matches. This CDR3 has 12 residues. The germline CDR1 and CDR2 sequences are SQVTM and ANQGSEA. Here the CDR3 reads CSGGTAGRGYTF. CDR3 DNA: TGCAGCGGCGGGACAGCAGGACGTGGCTACACCTTC. The full variable domain, completed using reference TRBV29-1 and TRBJ1-2, is SAVISQKPSRDICQRGTSLTIQCQVDSQVTMMFWYRQQPGQSLTLIATANQGSEATYESGFVIDKFPISRPNLTFSTLTVSNMSPEDSSIYLCSGGTAGRGYTFGSGTRLTVV.

J is TRBJ1-5 and V is TRBV11-2, with D maybe TRBD1 (6 bases). CDR1 is SGHAT, CDR2 FQNNGV, per germline. This CDR3 has 16 residues. V was trimmed by 3 bases and J by 0 bases, leaving 12 bases between them. In nucleotides, the CDR3 is TGTGCCAGCAGCTTCGACGGGACATATAGCAATCAGCCCCAGCATTTT. Its protein is CASSFDGTYSNQPQHF.

The chain uses TRBV7-8 and TRBJ2-3; 9 positions match TRBD2. The CDR3 runs to 19 residues. CDR1 is SGHVS, CDR2 FQNEAQ, per germline. The junction had 15 bases not matched to a gene; V was cut back by 2 bases and J by 3 bases. The CDR3 region has the DNA TGTGCCAGCAGCTTAAGCCCTAGGGCTAGCGGGGCCCCAACAGATACGCAGTATTTT. It translates to CASSLSPRASGAPTDTQYF.

This clone was detected once. The chain has TRBV2 and TRBJ2-1, with D tentatively TRBD1 (6 bases). The CDR3 extends over 14 amino acids. Germline CDR1 is SNHLY and CDR2 is FYNNEI. The V end lost 4 bases, the J end lost 0 bases, and 7 bases lay between the germline ends. CDR3 residues: CASSGTASYNEQFF. The CDR3 DNA reads TGTGCCAGCAGTGGGACAGCCTCCTACAATGAGCAGTTCTTC.

This chain joins TRBV6-6 and TRBJ1-2; TRBD1 matches at 10 bases. The ends lost 5 bases at V and 3 bases at J; junction bases unmatched: 3. Per germline, CDR1 MNHNY and CDR2 SVGAGI (reference sequence). The CDR3 loop spans 14 amino acids. This CDR3 reads CASSPTGGDYGYTF. CDR3 in DNA: TGTGCCAGCAGTCCGACAGGGGGCGACTATGGCTACACCTTC.